What follows is one T cell receptor (beta chain) and its context. The table lists this clonotype with many counts. Its antigen target is currently unknown. No per-base quality is available; no much larger clone lies one base away. The data were taken from a study of T cells in Graves' hyperthyroidism and ophthalmopathy (dated by TCRdb to between 2019 and 2020). Broadly, across the study: Peripheral blood was sampled at the time of initial diagnosis, prior to any treatment. To identify distinguishing TCR V-J signatures, a discovery cohort of 100 patients was used, comprising roughly 45 with Graves' ophthalmopathy and around 57 with stable Graves' hyperthyroidism. Prospective prediction of ophthalmopathy was tested in an independent validation cohort of some 20 hyperthyroidism patients and around 16 patients who later progressed to ophthalmopathy. The 75 to 100 discovery patients were divided at random into training and test sets in a 7:3 ratio. The study also compared thyroid tissue and blood T-cell repertoires from over 5 Graves' hyperthyroidism patients. Once sampling was done, hyperthyroidism patients were given methimazole at a starting dose of 30 mg daily, whereas ophthalmopathy patients were given high-dose intravenous methylprednisolone. The paper describes TCR Vbeta CDR3 sequencing of 140 or so peripheral blood samples, made up of 43 ophthalmopathy patients, 70 to 75 hyperthyroidism patients and around 17 progressor patients.

From the cysteine through the phenylalanine, the CDR3 covers 14 amino acids. The read is trimmed to its CDR3 DNA, 42 bases read in frame from base 1. The germline V gene encodes CDR1 SQVTM and CDR2 ANQGSEA. V loses 2 bases, J loses 1 base, and the germline ends lie 8 bases apart. Ophthalmopathy patients had moderately to severely active disease, with a Clinical Activity Score of 3 or more, a NOSPECS grade of 4 or more, and a disease duration of less than 3 months. Exclusion was applied to patients with uncontrolled infections, other autoimmune diseases, pregnancy or lactation. Diagnoses were established on the basis of clinical symptoms, serum thyroxine and TRAb, thyroid ultrasound, and orbital computed tomography. Ficoll-Paque density gradient centrifugation was used to isolate PBMCs from about 10 ml of fresh peripheral blood. Total RNA was extracted using Trizol reagent, and RNA quality was assessed on an Agilent 2100 Bioanalyzer.

The TCR beta CDR3 regions were amplified from RNA transcripts. The TCR CDR3 was subjected to a first round of RT-PCR using the HTBI primer set and the Qiagen OneStep RT-PCR kit. Libraries were constructed in a second round of multiplex PCR, after which size selection and purification were performed. Sequencing of the libraries was done on an Illumina HiSeq2000 using paired-end 100 bp reads. The authors processed their data as follows. SOAPnuke was used to process the raw data, with reads discarded if the reads contained adapters or uncalled bases, had a mean Phred below 15, or lacked an exact constant-primer or identifier match. High-quality paired reads were merged with COPE v1.2.5, and unique nucleotide sequences were defined as clonotypes. MiTCR v1.1 was used to align clonotypes to the IMGT TRBV, TRBD and TRBJ reference segments. Only V-J combinations with frequency above 0.0001, covering roughly 99% of repertoires, were analysed. The TCS score was defined as the ratio of F50 (clonal expansion) to E x V (chaos), calculated using BLOSUM62-based TCRdist between CDR3 peptides within each V-J. Welch's t-statistics and random forest reduced around 520 V-J features to roughly 13, which were used in a naive Bayes classifier (R e1071). TCRdb reprocessed the public reads (quality trimming at Q25 with fastp, clone calling with MiXCR) and kept in-frame beta chains. Rows are unified per CDR3 protein, each entry keeping the most common DNA and genes. It is TCRdb's table, rather than the study itself, that gives the V and J calls and clone size. This sample lists some 270,000 distinct CDR3 sequences; around 26% were detected once. The leading ten clones occupy roughly 35% of the sample.

What the work shows at the level of the full study, not this receptor alone: During validation, the model predicted progression to ophthalmopathy a median of about 6.5 months ahead of onset, with almost 71% sensitivity and 72.22% specificity. Most expanded thyroid clonotypes (frequency above 0.001) were also detected in blood, a finding suggesting that blood repertoires may reflect thyroid immune responses. Sample size was not statistically predetermined, and blinding of investigators to group allocation was not performed. In cross-validation, a model built on a 13 V-J signature told ophthalmopathy apart from stable hyperthyroidism with under 90% sensitivity and roughly 83% specificity, and in testing the same model reached 80%/75%.

This TCR derives from a woman aged 40 to 49 with Graves' ophthalmopathy. The sample consisted of blood. The chain uses TRBV29-1 and TRBJ2-2; a tentative D call is TRBD1 (5 bases match). CDR3 protein: CSVERRENTGELFF. The bases read TGCAGCGTTGAACGCAGGGAGAACACCGGGGAGCTGTTTTTT.